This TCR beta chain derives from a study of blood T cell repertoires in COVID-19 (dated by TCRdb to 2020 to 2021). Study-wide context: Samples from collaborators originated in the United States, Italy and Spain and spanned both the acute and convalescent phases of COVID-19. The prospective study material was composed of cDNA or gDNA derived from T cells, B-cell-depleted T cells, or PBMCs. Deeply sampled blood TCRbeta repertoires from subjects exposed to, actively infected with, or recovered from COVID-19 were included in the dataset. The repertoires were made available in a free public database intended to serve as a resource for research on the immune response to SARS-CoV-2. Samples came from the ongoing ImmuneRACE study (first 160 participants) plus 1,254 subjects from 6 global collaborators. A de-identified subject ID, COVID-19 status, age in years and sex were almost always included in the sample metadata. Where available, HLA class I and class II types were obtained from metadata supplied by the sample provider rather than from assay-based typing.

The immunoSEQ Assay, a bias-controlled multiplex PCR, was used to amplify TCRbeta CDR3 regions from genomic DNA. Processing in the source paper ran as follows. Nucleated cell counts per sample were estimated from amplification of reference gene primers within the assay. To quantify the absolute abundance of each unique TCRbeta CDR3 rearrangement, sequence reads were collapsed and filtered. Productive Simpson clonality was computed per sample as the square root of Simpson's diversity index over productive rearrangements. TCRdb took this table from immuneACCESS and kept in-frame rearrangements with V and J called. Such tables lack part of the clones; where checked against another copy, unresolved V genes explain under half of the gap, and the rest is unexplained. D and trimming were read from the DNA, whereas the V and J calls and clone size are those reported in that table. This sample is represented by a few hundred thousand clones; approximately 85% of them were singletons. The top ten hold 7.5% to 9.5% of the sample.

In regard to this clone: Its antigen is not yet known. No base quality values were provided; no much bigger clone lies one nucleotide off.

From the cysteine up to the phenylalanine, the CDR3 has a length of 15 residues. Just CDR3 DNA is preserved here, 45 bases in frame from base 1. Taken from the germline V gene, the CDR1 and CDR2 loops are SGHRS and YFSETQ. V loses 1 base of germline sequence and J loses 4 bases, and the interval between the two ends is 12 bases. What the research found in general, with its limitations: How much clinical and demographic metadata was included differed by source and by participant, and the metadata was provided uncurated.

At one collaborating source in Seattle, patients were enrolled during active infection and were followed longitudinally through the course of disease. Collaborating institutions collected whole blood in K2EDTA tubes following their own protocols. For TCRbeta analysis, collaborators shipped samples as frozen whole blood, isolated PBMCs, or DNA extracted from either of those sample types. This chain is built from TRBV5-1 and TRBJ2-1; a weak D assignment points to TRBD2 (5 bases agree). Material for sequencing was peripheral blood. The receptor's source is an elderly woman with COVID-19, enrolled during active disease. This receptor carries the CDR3 CASSLRSGTYNEQFF. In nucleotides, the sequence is TGCGCCAGCAGCTTGCGGAGCGGAACATACAATGAGCAGTTCTTC.